This TCR beta chain emerged from a study of T cells expressing NK-cell markers. Whole-study context: Beta-chain profiling covered CD3+CD56+NKG2C+, CD3+CD56+NKG2C- and CD3+CD56-NKG2C+ sorted subsets. The study sequenced eight donors, seven HCMV-seropositive and one seronegative.

General observations from the study: NKG2C+ dominant clonotypes from over five donors made up roughly 1.0-8% of CD8+ T cells.

Turning to this clonotype: Its antigen is not identified.

CDR1 and CDR2 (germline): SEHNR, FQNEAQ (reference sequence). CDR3 length: 18 amino acids. UMIs were included in TCR beta cDNA generated by 5'RACE template switching. TCRdb reprocessed the 5' RACE reads and stores each CDR3 protein as one record, lacking DNA. In total, the table holds about 150,000 distinct CDR3 sequences. The TCR comes from a woman between 45 and 60 years old in good health. The chain links TRBV7-9 to TRBJ2-7; absent DNA, TCRdb's TRBD2 call cannot be checked. Sample: blood T cells: a sorted CD56 or NKG2C T cell subset, CD4+ or CD8+ T cells, or bulk PBMC T cells (not recorded which). This CDR3 is CASSFPLAGIDVPGEQYF.